This T cell receptor (beta chain) was recorded in a study of cytomegalovirus exposure and HLA in healthy donors. With 60 Vbeta and 13 Jbeta primers, the PCR was carried out. Clones were read by immunoSEQ multiplex PCR, and TCRdb kept only the in-frame ones, dropping some. Seen here are 90,000 to 150,000 clones, about 83% observed once, and the top ten hold 2% to 3%. The CDR3 consists of 15 residues. V lost 4 bases to trimming and J lost 6 bases; unmatched junction nucleotides: 8. Germline-derived CDR1 and CDR2 are SGHVS and FQNEAQ. Sequencing was performed on PBMCs. This clonotype originated in a female donor in good health and CMV-seronegative. The chain has TRBV7-8 and TRBJ2-1; 8 bases align to TRBD2. This chain's CDR3 is CASSSRGALPNEQFF. For the CDR3, the DNA is TGTGCCAGCAGCTCGCGGGGGGCCCTTCCCAATGAGCAGTTCTTC.